Reported below is one T cell receptor (beta chain). Its antigen is not identified. This record comes from a study of shared clonotypes between healthy human individuals. Whole-study findings and limits: The four-donor shared clonotypes exceeded non-shared clonotypes in generation probability, with non-shared ones scoring lower.

Produced via immunoSEQ multiplex PCR; TCRdb's table is partial and in-frame only. The sample lists more than 1,200,000 clones; around 98.5% were seen once. This CDR3 has 12 residues. V lost 7 bases and J lost 5; bases outside the gene matches: 6. Germline V gives CDR1 SQVTM, CDR2 ANQGSEA. V gene TRBV29-1 combines with J gene TRBJ1-1; TRBD1 aligns across 8 bases. The source of this sequence is a man aged 25 to 45 in good health. Sequencing was done on a sample of naive CD4+ T cells sorted from blood. Stated subset: CD45RA+ positively selected. DNA for the CDR3: TGCAGCGCCGGGACAGGAGGGACTGAAGCTTTCTTT. Amino acids: CSAGTGGTEAFF.